Shown below are 2 T cell receptor beta chains from a single sample sequenced in a study of T-cell memory formation after mild COVID-19. From the 5' RACE reads, TCRdb called clonotypes with MiXCR, one entry per CDR3 protein. The sample has some 340,000 distinct CDR3 sequences, about an eighth seen once. The sequencing sample was made of PBMCs or a T cell subset sorted from them (not recorded which). These receptors were taken from a man between 18 and 35 years old who had mild COVID-19 (a few samples of this study predate the infection). Cell type and time point are not known.

The chain couples TRBV6-5 to TRBJ2-2, with 9 bases identical to TRBD2. V gave up 2 bases and J gave up 6 bases; unmatched junction bases: 7. This CDR3 spans 16 amino acids. Germline CDR1 is MNHEY and CDR2 is SVGAGI. The CDR3 DNA sequence: TGTGCCAGCAGTTACGGTGCGGGGGGGCCCGCCGGGGAGCTGTTTTTT. Translation: CASSYGAGGPAGELFF.

V usage is TRBV5-5 and J usage is TRBJ2-5; the match to TRBD2 covers 7 bases. The V gene's germline CDR1 is SGHKS and CDR2 YYEKEE (reference sequence). V shed 2 bases and J 5 bases; nucleotides not matched to a gene: 6. The CDR3 sequence is 14 residues long. Written as DNA, the CDR3 is TGTGCCAGCAGCTTTCTTCTCGGGGGGGAGACCCAGTACTTC. Translated: CASSFLLGGETQYF.